This T cell receptor (beta chain) appears in the sequencing data of a study of T cell responses to AZD1222 COVID-19 vaccine. Trimming stripped 5 bases from V and 10 bases from J, with 21 bases between. The CDR3 has 15 residues. Germline V gives CDR1 KGHDR, CDR2 SFDVKD. TCRdb keeps only in-frame clones here, not all; method: immunoSEQ multiplex PCR. This table holds 130,000 to 150,000 clones, about 90% found once. This chain connects TRBV24-1 to TRBJ2-3; tentative D call: TRBD1 (5 bases). The sequenced sample was peripheral blood, obtained on day 0 of AZD1222 vaccination. This clonotype was obtained from an adult in good health. The CDR3 DNA reads TGTGCCACCAGTGGCAGGGTTTCCCGGACAAGGGCGCAGTATTTT. Translation gives CATSGRVSRTRAQYF.